The T cell receptor beta chain under discussion was sequenced for a study of T-cell memory formation after mild COVID-19. Study-level background: There were largely donor-specific TCR clusters.

MiXCR was run by TCRdb on the 5' RACE reads, yielding one entry per CDR3 protein. The sample has 110,000 or so distinct CDR3 sequences, roughly 20% seen once. The study's findings and limits: While clones contracting from day 15 to 85 were balanced between CD4 and CD8, later expanders leaned CD4+.

As to this clonotype: The antigen is unknown.

J lost 5 bases, V lost 0 bases, and 8 bases had no gene match. The CDR3 spans 17 residues. Germline CDR1 reads LGHNA; CDR2 reads YSLEER. This receptor was obtained from a man aged 18 to 29 who had mild COVID-19 (a few samples of this study predate the infection). Cell type and time point are not known. The source material was PBMCs or a T cell subset sorted from them (not recorded which). The chain couples TRBV4-3 to TRBJ1-5, with 9 nucleotides matching TRBD1. CDR3 sequence: CASSQEGPWDRDQPQHF. Written as DNA, the CDR3 is TGCGCCAGCAGCCAAGAGGGCCCTTGGGACAGGGATCAGCCCCAGCATTTT.